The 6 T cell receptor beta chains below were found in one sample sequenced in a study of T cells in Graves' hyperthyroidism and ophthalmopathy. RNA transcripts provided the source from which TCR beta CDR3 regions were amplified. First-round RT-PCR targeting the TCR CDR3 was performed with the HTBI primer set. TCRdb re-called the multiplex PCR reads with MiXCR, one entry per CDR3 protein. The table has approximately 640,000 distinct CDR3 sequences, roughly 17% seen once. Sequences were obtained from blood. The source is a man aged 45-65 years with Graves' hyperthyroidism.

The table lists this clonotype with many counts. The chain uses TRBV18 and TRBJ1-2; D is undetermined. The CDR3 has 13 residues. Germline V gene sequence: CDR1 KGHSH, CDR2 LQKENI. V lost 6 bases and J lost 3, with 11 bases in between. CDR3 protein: CASSETDYYGYTF. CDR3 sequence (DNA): TGTGCCAGCTCGGAGACGGACTACTATGGCTACACCTTC.

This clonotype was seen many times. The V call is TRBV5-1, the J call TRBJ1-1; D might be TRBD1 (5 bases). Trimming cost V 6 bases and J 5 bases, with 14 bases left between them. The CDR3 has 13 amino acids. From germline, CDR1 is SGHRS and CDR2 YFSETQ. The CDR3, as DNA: TGCGCCAGCACAGAGACAGAGGTGACTGAAGCTTTCTTT. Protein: CASTETEVTEAFF.

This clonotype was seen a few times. The CDR3 loop reads CASSLVADHTEAFF. The CDR3 nucleotides are TGTGCCAGCAGCTTAGTCGCAGATCACACTGAAGCTTTCTTT. This chain connects TRBV7-9 to TRBJ1-1, with D hard to call. Germline V gene sequence: CDR1 SEHNR, CDR2 FQNEAQ (reference sequence). CDR3 size: 14 residues. V was cut by 1 base and J by 3 bases, with 9 bases left in between.

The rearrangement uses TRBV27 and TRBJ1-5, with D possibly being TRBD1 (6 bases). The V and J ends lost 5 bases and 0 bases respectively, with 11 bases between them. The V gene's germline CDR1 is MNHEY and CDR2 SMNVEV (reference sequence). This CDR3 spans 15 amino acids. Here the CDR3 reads CASSTGYYSNQPQHF. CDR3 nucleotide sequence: TGTGCCAGCAGTACAGGGTACTATAGCAATCAGCCCCAGCATTTT.

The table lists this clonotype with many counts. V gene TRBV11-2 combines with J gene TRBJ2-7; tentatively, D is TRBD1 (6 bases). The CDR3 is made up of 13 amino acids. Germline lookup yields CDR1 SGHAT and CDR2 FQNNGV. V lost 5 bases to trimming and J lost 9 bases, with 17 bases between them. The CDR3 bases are TGTGCCAGCAGCGTTGGGACAATTACATGGCAGTACTTC. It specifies CASSVGTITWQYF.

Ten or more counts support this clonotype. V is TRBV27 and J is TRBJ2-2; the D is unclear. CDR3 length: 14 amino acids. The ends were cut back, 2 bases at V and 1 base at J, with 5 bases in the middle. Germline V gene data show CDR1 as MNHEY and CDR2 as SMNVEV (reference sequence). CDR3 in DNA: TGTGCCAGCAGTTTAGTCCAGAACACCGGGGAGCTGTTTTTT. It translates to CASSLVQNTGELFF.